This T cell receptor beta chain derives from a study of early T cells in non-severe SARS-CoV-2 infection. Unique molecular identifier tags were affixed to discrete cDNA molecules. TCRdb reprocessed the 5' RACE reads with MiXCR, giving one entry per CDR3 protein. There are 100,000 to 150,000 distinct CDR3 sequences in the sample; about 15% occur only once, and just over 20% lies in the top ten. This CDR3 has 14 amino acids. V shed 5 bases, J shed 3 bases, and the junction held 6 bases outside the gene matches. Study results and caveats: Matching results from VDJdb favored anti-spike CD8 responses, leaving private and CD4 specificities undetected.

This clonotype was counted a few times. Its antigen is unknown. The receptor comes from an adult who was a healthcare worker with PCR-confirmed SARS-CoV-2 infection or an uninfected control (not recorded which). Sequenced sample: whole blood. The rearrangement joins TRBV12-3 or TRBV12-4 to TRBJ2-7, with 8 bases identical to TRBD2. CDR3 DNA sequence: TGTGCCAGCAGTCACCGGGGGGGCCACTACGAGCAGTACTTC. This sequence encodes CASSHRGGHYEQYF.